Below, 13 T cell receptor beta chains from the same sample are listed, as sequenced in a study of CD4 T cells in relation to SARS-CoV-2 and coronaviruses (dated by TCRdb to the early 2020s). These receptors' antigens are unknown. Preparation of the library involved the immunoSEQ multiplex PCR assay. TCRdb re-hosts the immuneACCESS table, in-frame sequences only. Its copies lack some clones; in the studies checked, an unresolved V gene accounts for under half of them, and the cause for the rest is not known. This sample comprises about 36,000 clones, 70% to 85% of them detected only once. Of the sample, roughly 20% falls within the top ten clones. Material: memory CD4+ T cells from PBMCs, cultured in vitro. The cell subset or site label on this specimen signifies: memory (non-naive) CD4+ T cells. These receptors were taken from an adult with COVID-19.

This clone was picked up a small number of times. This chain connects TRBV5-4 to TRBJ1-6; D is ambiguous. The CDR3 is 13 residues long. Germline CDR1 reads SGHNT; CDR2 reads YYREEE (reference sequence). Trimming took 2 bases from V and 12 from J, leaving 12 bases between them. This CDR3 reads CASSFGPSGPLHF. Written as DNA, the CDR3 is TGTGCCAGCAGCTTCGGGCCAAGCGGACCCCTCCACTTT.

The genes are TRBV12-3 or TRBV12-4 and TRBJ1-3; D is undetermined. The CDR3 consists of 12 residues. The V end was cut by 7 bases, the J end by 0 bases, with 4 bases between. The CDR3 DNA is TGTGCCAGCACAGTCTCTGGAAACACCATATATTTT. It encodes CASTVSGNTIYF.

The CDR3 loop is CASSPNRDSSYEQYF. In DNA, the CDR3 is TGTGCCAGCTCACCAAACCGGGACAGCTCCTACGAGCAGTACTTC. The chain uses TRBV18 and TRBJ2-7; 7 positions match TRBD1. Looked up from germline, CDR1 is KGHSH and CDR2 is LQKENI. This CDR3 contains 15 residues. The junction had 4 bases not matched to a gene; V was cut back by 2 bases and J by 0 bases.

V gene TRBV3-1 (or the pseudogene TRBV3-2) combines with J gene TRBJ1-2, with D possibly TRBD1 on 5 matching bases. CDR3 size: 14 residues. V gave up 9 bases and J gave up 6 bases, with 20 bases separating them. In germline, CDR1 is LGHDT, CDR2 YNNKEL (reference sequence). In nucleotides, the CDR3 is TGTGCCAGTGGGGTCCAGGGTCTTTCCCATGGCTACACCTTC. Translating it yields CASGVQGLSHGYTF.

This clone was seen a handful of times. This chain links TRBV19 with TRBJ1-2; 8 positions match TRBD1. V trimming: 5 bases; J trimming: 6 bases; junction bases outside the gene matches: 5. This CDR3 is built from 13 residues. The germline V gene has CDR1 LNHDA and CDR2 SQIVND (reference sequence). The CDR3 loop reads CASSSDRGDGYTF. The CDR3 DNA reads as TGTGCCAGTAGTTCAGACAGGGGAGATGGCTACACCTTC.

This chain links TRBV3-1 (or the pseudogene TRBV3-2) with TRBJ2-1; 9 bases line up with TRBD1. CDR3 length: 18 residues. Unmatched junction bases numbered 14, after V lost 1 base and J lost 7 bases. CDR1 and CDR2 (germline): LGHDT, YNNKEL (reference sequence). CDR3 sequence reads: CASSQVSWVQGARNEQFF. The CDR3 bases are TGTGCCAGCAGCCAAGTGTCCTGGGTACAGGGGGCGCGGAATGAGCAGTTCTTC.

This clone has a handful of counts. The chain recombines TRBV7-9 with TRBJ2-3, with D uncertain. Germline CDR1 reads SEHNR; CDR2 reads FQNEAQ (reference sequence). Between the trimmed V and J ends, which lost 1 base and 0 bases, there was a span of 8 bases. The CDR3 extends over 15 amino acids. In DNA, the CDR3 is TGTGCCAGCAGCTTAGGTTCGGCGAGCACAGATACGCAGTATTTT. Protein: CASSLGSASTDTQYF.

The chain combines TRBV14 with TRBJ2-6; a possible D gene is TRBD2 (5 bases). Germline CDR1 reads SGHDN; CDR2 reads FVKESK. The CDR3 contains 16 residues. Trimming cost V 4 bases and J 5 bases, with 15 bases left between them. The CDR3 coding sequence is TGTGCCAGCAGCCCCCCTGGAGGTGCCTGGGCCAACGTCCTGACTTTC. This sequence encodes CASSPPGGAWANVLTF. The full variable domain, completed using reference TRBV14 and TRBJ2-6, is EAGVTQFPSHSVIEKGQTVTLRCDPISGHDNLYWYRRVMGKEIKFLLHFVKESKQDESGMPNNRFLAERTGGTYSTLKVQPAELEDSGVYFCASSPPGGAWANVLTFGAGSRLTVL.

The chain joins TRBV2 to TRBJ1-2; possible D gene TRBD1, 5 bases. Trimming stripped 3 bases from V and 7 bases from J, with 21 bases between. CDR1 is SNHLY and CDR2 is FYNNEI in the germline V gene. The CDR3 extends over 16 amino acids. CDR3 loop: CASSDGYRTIDRGYTF. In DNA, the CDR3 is TGTGCCAGCAGTGATGGTTATAGGACAATCGACCGTGGCTACACCTTC.

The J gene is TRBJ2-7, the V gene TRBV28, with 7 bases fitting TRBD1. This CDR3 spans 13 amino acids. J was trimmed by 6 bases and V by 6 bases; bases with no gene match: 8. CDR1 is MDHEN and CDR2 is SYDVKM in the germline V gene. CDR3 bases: TGTGCCAGCAGAGACAGGGAAATTGGCGAGCAGTACTTC. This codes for CASRDREIGEQYF.

The CDR3 is CASSPRTSGADTQYF. The CDR3 bases are TGTGCCAGCTCACCAAGGACTAGCGGAGCAGATACGCAGTATTTT. The genes are TRBV18 and TRBJ2-3, with TRBD2 identical over 10 bases. From germline, CDR1 is KGHSH and CDR2 LQKENI. The CDR3 extends over 15 amino acids. Trimming took 2 bases from V and 4 from J; bases not matched to a gene: 3.

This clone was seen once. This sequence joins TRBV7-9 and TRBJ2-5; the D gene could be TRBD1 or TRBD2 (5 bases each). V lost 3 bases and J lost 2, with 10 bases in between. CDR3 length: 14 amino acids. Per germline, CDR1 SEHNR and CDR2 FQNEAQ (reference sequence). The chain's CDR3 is CASSLGEKQETQYF. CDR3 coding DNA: TGTGCCAGCAGCTTGGGGGAGAAGCAAGAGACCCAGTACTTC.

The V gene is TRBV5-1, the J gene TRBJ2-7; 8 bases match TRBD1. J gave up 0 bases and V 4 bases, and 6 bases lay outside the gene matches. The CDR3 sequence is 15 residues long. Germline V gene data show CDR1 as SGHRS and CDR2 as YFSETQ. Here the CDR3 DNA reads TGCGCCAGCAGCATGGGACAGGCGGGCTCCTACGAGCAGTACTTC. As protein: CASSMGQAGSYEQYF.